The 20 T cell receptor beta chains below were found in one sample sequenced in a study of blood T cells in healthy people across ages (dated by TCRdb to 2014 to 2015). The receptor library was made with 5' RACE. The instrument was an Illumina HiSeq 2500. The second PCR ran for about 6 to 12 cycles and used a J-beta primer mix along with a sample-barcoded 5' primer. The public sequencing data were trimmed at Q25 with fastp and processed into clonotypes with MiXCR by TCRdb, which kept only in-frame beta chains. Identical CDR3 protein sequences are pooled into one entry, listed with their most common genes and DNA. The sample table shows about 940,000 distinct CDR3 sequences, and roughly 48% are seen once. Roughly 13% of the sample comes from the top ten. The sequenced material came from blood. These receptors all come from a man between 25 and 39 years old in good health.

This rearrangement joins TRBV4-2 to TRBJ2-7; maybe TRBD2 (5 bases). V lost 2 bases and J lost 9, with 17 bases in between. This CDR3 is built from 14 residues. Germline V gives CDR1 LGHNA, CDR2 YNFKEQ. The CDR3 loop reads CASSQSATEVGQYF. The CDR3 region has the DNA TGTGCCAGCAGCCAATCGGCTACGGAGGTCGGGCAGTACTTC.

This chain joins TRBV7-8 and TRBJ2-2, with D perhaps matching TRBD2 (5 bases). This CDR3 has 14 amino acids. Deletions cut 4 bases from V and 5 bases from J, with 11 bases between. Germline V lookup: CDR1 SGHVS, CDR2 FQNEAQ. The CDR3 sequence is CASSSTSITGELFF. The CDR3 DNA reads TGTGCCAGCAGCTCCACTAGTATTACCGGGGAGCTGTTTTTT.

There are a few counts of this clonotype. The chain couples TRBV29-1 to TRBJ1-4; 7 nucleotides align to TRBD1. With 0 bases clipped from V and 4 bases from J, the junction kept 5 bases outside the gene matches. Germline CDR1 reads SQVTM; CDR2 reads ANQGSEA. There are 15 residues in the CDR3. The CDR3 DNA reads TGCAGCGTTGAAGATCTTGCAGGGGGTAATGAAAAACTGTTTTTT. Its protein is CSVEDLAGGNEKLFF.

The chain links TRBV5-1 to TRBJ2-7; no clear D. The germline V gene encodes CDR1 SGHRS and CDR2 YFSETQ. The CDR3 is 12 amino acids. V was trimmed by 6 bases and J by 3 bases, leaving 10 bases between them. In nucleotides, the CDR3 is TGCGCCAGCATCGGAGTGGGCTACGAGCAGTACTTC. Its translation: CASIGVGYEQYF.

The chain employs TRBV30 and TRBJ2-1; a possible D gene is TRBD2 (6 bases). The length of the CDR3 is 13 residues. Germline V gene sequence: CDR1 GTSNPN, CDR2 SVGIG (reference sequence). Deletions cut 0 bases from V and 13 bases from J, with 16 bases between. CDR3 coding DNA: TGTGCCTGGAGTGTAAAGGGAGGAGAGACCCAGTTCTTC. Amino acids: CAWSVKGGETQFF.

The chain recombines TRBV28 with TRBJ2-7, with D unclear. CDR1 and CDR2 (germline): MDHEN, SYDVKM. The CDR3 consists of 15 residues. V lost 4 bases, J lost 0 bases, and 13 bases lay in between. CDR3 DNA: TGTGCCAGCAGTTCCCCCTCTTCAGCCTCCTACGAGCAGTACTTC. This encodes CASSSPSSASYEQYF.

CDR3 nucleotide sequence: TGCGCCAGCAGCCAGGGGACAGCTTACGAAGCTTTCTTT. Its protein is CASSQGTAYEAFF. This chain connects TRBV5-1 to TRBJ1-1; 7 bases are a match to TRBD1. Germline lookup yields CDR1 SGHRS and CDR2 YFSETQ. V trimming: 4 bases; J trimming: 8 bases; junction bases outside the gene matches: 8. The CDR3 has 13 residues. Full variable domain (rest looked up from reference TRBV5-1 and TRBJ1-1): KAGVTQTPRYLIKTRGQQVTLSCSPISGHRSVSWYQQTPGQGLQFLFEYFSETQRNKGNFPGRFSGRQFSNSRSEMNVSTLELGDSALYLCASSQGTAYEAFFGQGTRLTVV.

J is TRBJ2-1 and V is TRBV20-1; 7 nucleotides line up with TRBD1. Germline V gene data show CDR1 as DFQATT and CDR2 as SNEGSKA (reference sequence). Trimming removed 0 bases from V and 3 bases from J; junction bases left unmatched: 2. This CDR3 region has 14 residues. CDR3 DNA sequence: TGCAGTGCTAGAGACGGGACAGACTACAATGAGCAGTTCTTC. Encoded protein: CSARDGTDYNEQFF.

Many counts were recorded for this clonotype. This chain uses TRBV4-3 with TRBJ2-1; tentative D call: TRBD1 (6 bases). The length of the CDR3 is 15 residues. In germline, CDR1 is LGHNA, CDR2 YSLEER. V lost 2 bases, J lost 2 bases, and 10 bases lay in between. The CDR3 protein is CASSQQTGPYNEQFF. CDR3 in DNA: TGCGCCAGCAGCCAACAAACAGGGCCCTACAATGAGCAGTTCTTC.

The CDR3 nucleotides are TGTGCCAGCAGTTTGGGCGGGGGGGTTAATGAGCAGTTCTTC. Its protein is CASSLGGGVNEQFF. The genes are TRBV27 and TRBJ2-1; TRBD2 agrees at 9 bases. Germline lookup yields CDR1 MNHEY and CDR2 SMNVEV (reference sequence). The CDR3 extends over 14 amino acids. V lost 3 bases, J lost 7 bases, and 4 bases stayed unmatched.

This sequence joins TRBV20-1 and TRBJ2-7; 16 nucleotides match TRBD2. The ends lost 5 bases at V and 3 bases at J; junction bases unmatched: 10. The CDR3 runs to 17 residues. Germline CDR1 and CDR2: DFQATT and SNEGSKA (reference sequence). The CDR3 sequence: CSAPGTSGRAGFYEQYF. Here the CDR3 DNA reads TGCAGTGCTCCCGGGACTAGCGGGAGGGCCGGTTTCTACGAGCAGTACTTC.

This clonotype was seen only a few times. This sequence may be a read error, since a much larger clone differs from it by one base. CDR3 DNA: TGTGCCAGCAGCGGTAGCGGGGGTTACGAGCAGTACTTC. This sequence encodes CASSGSGGYEQYF. The chain combines TRBV7-2 with TRBJ2-7, with TRBD2 identical over 9 bases. The CDR3 spans 13 residues. J gave up 4 bases and V 5 bases, and 3 bases lay outside the gene matches. Germline V lookup: CDR1 SGHTA, CDR2 FQGNSA.

The chain joins TRBV6-5 to TRBJ1-4; D gene ambiguous. Trimming shortened V by 6 bases and J by 8 bases, and 10 bases separated the two germline ends. This CDR3 spans 12 amino acids. Germline values: CDR1 MNHEY, CDR2 SVGAGI. This CDR3 reads CASSSSREKLFF. For the CDR3, the DNA is TGTGCCAGCAGCTCTTCGCGGGAAAAACTGTTTTTT.

The chain is built from TRBV20-1 and TRBJ1-1; no definite D call. V was pared by 0 bases and J by 3 bases, with 8 bases between. The CDR3 loop spans 13 amino acids. Per the germline V gene, CDR1 is DFQATT and CDR2 is SNEGSKA (reference sequence). As DNA, the CDR3 is TGCAGTGCTAGAGAGTCCACGGACACTGAAGCTTTCTTT. It specifies CSARESTDTEAFF.

This clonotype was picked up a small number of times. V usage is TRBV4-1 and J usage is TRBJ1-6, with a tentative D call TRBD1 (6 bases). The V gene lost 4 bases and the J gene lost 4 bases, with 14 bases spanning the gap. CDR3 size: 16 residues. CDR1 MGHRA and CDR2 YSYEKL come from the germline V gene. The CDR3 sequence is CASSPEHRAYNSPLHF. CDR3 coding DNA: TGCGCCAGCAGCCCCGAACACAGGGCATATAATTCACCCCTCCACTTT.

This clonotype was observed a few times. This chain joins TRBV5-1 and TRBJ2-5; 7 positions match TRBD1. With 4 bases clipped from V and 3 bases from J, the junction kept 9 bases outside the gene matches. Germline-derived CDR1 and CDR2 are SGHRS and YFSETQ. The CDR3 has 15 residues. The CDR3 DNA sequence: TGCGCCAGCAGCACGGGAACGGGACAGAAAGAGACCCAGTACTTC. Its translation: CASSTGTGQKETQYF.

The rearrangement uses TRBV20-1 and TRBJ2-3, with 10 bases aligning to TRBD2. This CDR3 region has 16 residues. Germline V CDR1 and CDR2: DFQATT, SNEGSKA (reference sequence). V lost 2 bases, J lost 2 bases, and 7 bases stayed unmatched. The CDR3 here is CSARSGSGGATDTQYF. As DNA, the CDR3 is TGCAGTGCTAGAAGTGGAAGCGGGGGGGCCACAGATACGCAGTATTTT.

This clonotype is a singleton in its sample. The chain uses TRBV2 and TRBJ2-7; a possible D gene is TRBD1 (6 bases). The CDR3 contains 13 residues. CDR1 and CDR2 (germline): SNHLY, FYNNEI. V dropped 6 bases and J dropped 5 bases, with 14 bases sitting between them. The CDR3 sequence is CASRTGQGHEQYF. CDR3 nucleotide sequence: TGTGCCAGCAGGACAGGTCAGGGCCACGAGCAGTACTTC. The complete variable domain, with remaining parts taken from reference TRBV2 and TRBJ2-7, reads EPEVTQTPSHQVTQMGQEVILRCVPISNHLYFYWYRQILGQKVEFLVSFYNNEISEKSEIFDDQFSVERPDGSNFTLKIRSTKLEDSAMYFCASRTGQGHEQYFGPGTRLTVT.

The table lists this clonotype with a few counts. The chain employs TRBV27 and TRBJ2-5; 12 nucleotides match TRBD1. The end of the DNA aligns better with TRBJ2-7, so the J call may be wrong. Germline V gene sequence: CDR1 MNHEY, CDR2 SMNVEV (reference sequence). This CDR3 is built from 15 residues. The CDR3 is CASSDPGQGANEQYF. CDR3 nucleotide sequence: TGTGCCAGCAGTGATCCGGGACAGGGGGCGAACGAGCAGTACTTC.

The V gene is TRBV9, the J gene TRBJ2-1, with D hard to call. The CDR3 sequence is 13 residues long. Trimming took off 4 bases at V and 9 bases at J, with 14 bases between the two ends. The germline V gene has CDR1 SGDLS and CDR2 YYNGEE. CDR3: CASSTPFSGEQFF. The CDR3 nucleotides are TGTGCCAGCAGCACCCCCTTTAGTGGTGAGCAGTTCTTC.